This T cell receptor beta chain is drawn from a study of T-cell reconstitution after alpha-beta-depleted transplantation in children. TCRbeta library preparation incorporated unique molecular identifiers. TCRdb reanalysed the PCR reads using MiXCR and keeps one entry per CDR3 protein. The sample holds roughly 570,000 distinct CDR3 sequences, about a quarter seen once. This clonotype occurred a few times. Its specificity is not known. Germline V gene sequence: CDR1 KGHSH, CDR2 LQKENI. The CDR3 runs 15 residues. The V gene end was trimmed by 2 bases and the J gene end by 2 bases; junction bases not matched to a gene: 3. Whole-study results and caveats: Once a year had passed after transplant, T-cell counts and diversity came mostly from newly produced T cells. Roughly two months post-transplant, alpha-beta T cells reportedly originated from several hundred graft clones that had expanded.

The sequences come from PBMCs, collected before TCRalphabeta/CD19-depleted stem cell transplant. The rearrangement links TRBV18 to TRBJ2-1, with 7 bases identical to TRBD2. This TCR was recovered from a boy younger than two with Wiskott-Aldrich syndrome, due to receive a stem cell transplant. CDR3: CASSPNLAAYNEQFF. DNA of the CDR3: TGTGCCAGCTCACCAAATCTAGCGGCCTACAATGAGCAGTTCTTC.